This TCR beta chain was obtained from a study of blood T cell repertoires in COVID-19. As for the study in general: Specimens from acute and convalescent COVID-19 originated in the United States, Italy and Spain. The cDNA or gDNA used as material had been derived from T cells, B-cell-depleted T cells, or PBMCs.

This CDR3 comprises 14 residues. Germline V gene sequence: CDR1 MNHEY, CDR2 SVGEGT. V lost 2 bases and J lost 7, with 12 bases in between. Original data processing: Researchers report that nucleated cell counts were estimated from reference gene primer amplification. Sequenced by immunoSEQ multiplex PCR; TCRdb stores in-frame clones only, minus some. The DNA gave D and trimming, while V, J and clone size come from that table. The sample includes some 170,000 clones, over 80% of them seen just once. Source material: peripheral blood. The chain combines TRBV6-2 or TRBV6-3 with TRBJ1-5, with D perhaps TRBD1 (5 bases). The receptor was derived from a woman in her fifties or sixties with acute or convalescent COVID-19. The CDR3 bases are TGTGCCAGCAGTTACGGTCAGGGTTGGCAGCCCCAGCATTTT. It is translated as CASSYGQGWQPQHF.